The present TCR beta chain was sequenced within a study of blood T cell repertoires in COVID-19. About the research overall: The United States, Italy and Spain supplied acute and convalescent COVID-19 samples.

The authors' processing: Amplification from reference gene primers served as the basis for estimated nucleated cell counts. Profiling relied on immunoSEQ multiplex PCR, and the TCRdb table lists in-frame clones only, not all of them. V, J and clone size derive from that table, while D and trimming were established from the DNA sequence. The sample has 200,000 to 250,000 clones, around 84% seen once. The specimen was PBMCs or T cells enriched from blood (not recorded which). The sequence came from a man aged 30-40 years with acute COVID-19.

The chain's CDR3 is CASSQGRTQKEAFF. CDR3 coding DNA: TGTGCCAGCAGCCAGGGAAGGACCCAGAAAGAAGCTTTCTTT. The chain carries TRBV7-2 and TRBJ1-1; possible D gene TRBD1, 5 bases. The germline V gene has CDR1 SGHTA and CDR2 FQGNSA. V was shortened by 5 bases and J by 8 bases, with 18 bases between the two germline ends. This CDR3 spans 14 amino acids.